Here is one T cell receptor (beta chain) with its context. TCRdb's table, derived via immunoSEQ multiplex PCR, lists solely in-frame clones and lacks some. The sample holds nearly 30,000 clones; around 87% are singletons and the top ten take less than 4%. There are 17 residues in the CDR3. V was cut by 5 bases and J by 1 base, with 19 bases left in between. Germline V lookup: CDR1 SGHTA, CDR2 FQGNSA. This record belongs to a study of PD-L1 blockade in urothelial cancer. The V gene is TRBV7-2, the J gene TRBJ2-3; D perhaps matches TRBD1 (5 bases). The sample consisted of PBMCs, taken around atezolizumab (anti-PD-L1) treatment. This receptor was obtained from a man in his fifties with urothelial cancer. As DNA, the CDR3 is TGTGCCAGCAGCCGTAAATGGGGCCCATCTGGCACAGATACGCAGTATTTT. Its protein is CASSRKWGPSGTDTQYF.